The entry below describes one TCR beta chain. This clone came up once. The target of this receptor is not known. Base qualities are not at hand, and no much larger clone is one base apart. TCRbeta CDR3 regions were amplified from genomic DNA using the immunoSEQ Assay, a bias-controlled multiplex PCR. The published analysis was carried out like this. Within the assay, amplification of reference gene primers was used to estimate how many nucleated cells each sample contained. To quantify the absolute abundance of each unique TCRbeta CDR3 rearrangement, sequence reads were collapsed and filtered. Productive Simpson clonality was computed per sample as the square root of Simpson's diversity index over productive rearrangements. Entries here come from immuneACCESS through TCRdb and include only in-frame sequences with V and J called. Some clones fail to appear in such tables; in the studies checked, an unresolved V gene covers under half of the shortfall, and the cause of the remainder is unknown. Clone size and V and J calls were adopted from that table, with D and trimming inferred from the DNA. This sample gives 60,000 to 70,000 clones in total; nearly 85% of them show up just once. About two fifths of the sample is in the top ten clones.

The collaborating institutions used their own protocols to collect whole blood in K2EDTA tubes. For TCRbeta analysis, collaborator samples were shipped as frozen whole blood, as isolated PBMCs, or as DNA extracted from either sample type. This record belongs to a study of blood T cell repertoires in COVID-19 (dated by TCRdb to between 2020 and 2021). Concerning the study at large: The collaborator samples originated in the United States, Italy and Spain and spanned the acute and convalescent phases of COVID-19. The prospective study material was composed of cDNA or gDNA derived from T cells, B-cell-depleted T cells, or PBMCs. The dataset comprised deeply sampled blood TCRbeta repertoires from subjects exposed to, actively infected with, or recovered from COVID-19. The repertoires were released in a freely available public database intended as a resource for research on the immune response to SARS-CoV-2. Samples came from the ongoing ImmuneRACE study (first 160 participants) plus 1,254 subjects from 6 global collaborators. Sample metadata almost always included a de-identified subject ID, COVID-19 status, age in years and sex. Where available, HLA class I and class II types were taken from metadata supplied by the sample provider and were not determined by assay-based typing.

Here is what the overall study found, with its caveats: The quantity of clinical and demographic metadata differed by source and by participant and was supplied without curation.

The CDR3 measures 12 amino acids from cysteine to phenylalanine. Just CDR3 DNA is preserved here, 36 bases in frame from base 1. The germline ends are 9 bases apart after V is trimmed by 3 bases and J by 9 bases. The germline V gene sets CDR1 to SGHDT and CDR2 to YYEEEE. Sequenced sample: peripheral blood. The receptor's source is a human donor in a cohort sampled during active COVID-19. The chain employs TRBV5-6 and TRBJ2-2, and possibly TRBD1, on 5 matching bases. The DNA reads as follows: TGTGCCAGCAGCTGGGGCTGGCGGGAGCTGTTTTTT. This yields the protein CASSWGWRELFF.